What follows are 23 T cell receptor beta chains derived from one specimen sequenced in a study of technical replicates of blood from a few donors. Sequenced by immunoSEQ multiplex PCR; TCRdb stores in-frame clones only, minus some. The sample includes tens of thousands of clones, roughly 92% seen only once; the top ten take approximately 0.22%. The sequenced sample was T cells isolated from PBMCs. These receptors all come from a human donor in good health.

In its sample, this clone was seen once. This sequence joins TRBV6-5 and TRBJ2-1; 12 bases match TRBD2. After removal of 1 base from V and 7 bases from J, the junction contained 2 bases not matched to a gene. From germline, CDR1 is MNHEY and CDR2 SVGAGI. The CDR3 contains 15 residues. The CDR3 DNA follows: TGTGCCAGCAGTTACTTGACTAGCGGGAGAAATGAGCAGTTCTTC. Its translation: CASSYLTSGRNEQFF.

This sequence joins TRBV14 and TRBJ1-1; D is ambiguous. V was pared by 1 base and J by 0 bases, with 6 bases between. CDR1 is SGHDN, CDR2 FVKESK, per germline. This CDR3 spans 14 amino acids. Written as DNA, the CDR3 is TGTGCCAGCAGCCAAGCAGTTTTGAACACTGAAGCTTTCTTT. Amino acids: CASSQAVLNTEAFF.

The chain carries TRBV7-3 and TRBJ2-1; possible D gene TRBD1, 7 bases. There are 15 residues in the CDR3. Germline-derived CDR1 and CDR2 are SGHTA and FQGTGA. V was clipped by 2 bases and J by 8 bases, with 16 bases between them. The CDR3 nucleotides are TGTGCCAGCAGCTTACGGCAGGGGGGTTCCCATGAGCAGTTCTTC. Translating gives CASSLRQGGSHEQFF.

The gene calls are TRBV7-9 and TRBJ2-1, with 10 bases aligning to TRBD1. This CDR3 has 17 residues. The J segment lost 3 bases and the V segment lost 5 bases, leaving 10 bases of the junction unmatched. Germline values: CDR1 SEHNR, CDR2 FQNEAQ (reference sequence). The CDR3 sequence: CASSTSGGTGVYNEQFF. DNA of the CDR3: TGTGCCAGCAGCACTTCAGGCGGGACAGGGGTCTACAATGAGCAGTTCTTC.

This clone was detected only once. This chain connects TRBV29-1 to TRBJ2-1, with 8 bases matching TRBD2. The V gene's germline CDR1 is SQVTM and CDR2 ANQGSEA. The J segment lost 2 bases and the V segment lost 7 bases, leaving 4 bases of the junction unmatched. The CDR3 is made up of 13 amino acids. As DNA, the CDR3 is TGCAGCGGAACTAGCGGTACCTACAATGAGCAGTTCTTC. Protein sequence: CSGTSGTYNEQFF.

This chain uses TRBV14 with TRBJ2-1, with 7 bases matching TRBD2. Unmatched junction bases numbered 4, after V lost 1 base and J lost 7 bases. Germline CDR1 is SGHDN and CDR2 is FVKESK. CDR3 length: 14 amino acids. CDR3 loop: CASSQAGGRNEQFF. CDR3 DNA: TGTGCCAGCAGCCAAGCGGGAGGAAGGAATGAGCAGTTCTTC.

V gene TRBV7-3 combines with J gene TRBJ2-2, with 8 bases fitting TRBD2. This CDR3 has 16 amino acids. CDR1 is SGHTA, CDR2 FQGTGA, per germline. J was trimmed by 4 bases and V by 0 bases; bases with no gene match: 4. The CDR3 DNA sequence: TGTGCCAGCAGCTTAACTAGCGGGGTGATCACCGGGGAGCTGTTTTTT. It encodes CASSLTSGVITGELFF.

The chain recombines TRBV6-5 with TRBJ2-3, with 11 positions matching TRBD2. The CDR3 runs to 16 residues. The V and J ends lost 4 bases and 7 bases, in that order; junction bases with no gene match: 10. Germline CDR1 MNHEY, CDR2 SVGAGI. CDR3 loop: CASSSMVAGGLNTQYF. DNA of the CDR3: TGTGCCAGCAGTTCGATGGTAGCGGGGGGGCTTAATACGCAGTATTTT.

The rearrangement links TRBV5-1 to TRBJ1-2; 8 nucleotides match TRBD1. CDR1 is SGHRS, CDR2 YFSETQ, per germline. V gave up 3 bases and J gave up 6 bases; unmatched junction bases: 7. The CDR3 spans 14 residues. The CDR3 here is CASSSSQGVDGYTF. The CDR3 region has the DNA TGCGCCAGCAGCTCGTCACAGGGGGTGGATGGCTACACCTTC.

The gene calls are TRBV28 and TRBJ1-2; a weak D match, TRBD1 (6 bases). CDR1 and CDR2 from the germline V gene are MDHEN and SYDVKM. V lost 3 bases, J lost 8 bases, and 13 bases lay in between. The CDR3 spans 13 residues. CDR3 residues: CASSFRDTRGYTF. As DNA, the CDR3 is TGTGCCAGCAGTTTCCGGGACACAAGAGGCTACACCTTC.

This rearrangement joins TRBV11-2 to TRBJ1-1; 7 positions match TRBD1. This CDR3 region has 16 residues. V was pared by 3 bases and J by 7 bases, with 14 bases of the junction left unmatched. Germline CDR1 SGHAT, CDR2 FQNNGV. This CDR3 reads CASSFYIEGAHGEAFF. The CDR3 bases are TGTGCCAGCAGCTTCTATATCGAGGGGGCGCACGGTGAAGCTTTCTTT.

The chain carries TRBV11-1 and TRBJ1-1; D unclear. Germline CDR1 SGHAT, CDR2 FQDESV (reference sequence). The CDR3 runs to 12 residues. Trimming pared 1 base from V and 5 bases from J, leaving 5 bases between. CDR3 bases: TGTGCCAGCAGCTTAGGGGAGACTGAAGCTTTCTTT. This sequence encodes CASSLGETEAFF.

This sequence joins TRBV28 and TRBJ2-1, with 11 bases matching TRBD2. This CDR3 spans 17 amino acids. J gave up 0 bases and V 7 bases, and 8 bases lay outside the gene matches. The germline gives CDR1 MDHEN, CDR2 SYDVKM. Here the CDR3 reads CASNPTSGSRSYNEQFF. The CDR3, as DNA: TGTGCCAGCAACCCTACTAGCGGGAGTCGCTCCTACAATGAGCAGTTCTTC.

The J gene is TRBJ2-1, the V gene TRBV29-1, with 9 bases matching TRBD2. CDR3 size: 15 residues. V was clipped by 3 bases and J by 2 bases; unmatched bases: 5. Germline assignment: CDR1 SQVTM and CDR2 ANQGSEA. The DNA of the CDR3 is TGCAGCGTTGAGAGGCTAGCGGGAACCTACAATGAGCAGTTCTTC. Translation gives CSVERLAGTYNEQFF.

V and J are TRBV7-9 and TRBJ1-1; TRBD1 is a possible D gene (5 bases). CDR1 and CDR2 (germline): SEHNR, FQNEAQ (reference sequence). Trimming pared 3 bases from V and 1 base from J, leaving 9 bases between. The CDR3 covers 14 residues. CDR3 in amino acids: CASSFTGANTEAFF. CDR3 nucleotides: TGTGCCAGCAGCTTTACAGGTGCGAACACTGAAGCTTTCTTT. Looking up the rest from reference TRBV7-9 and TRBJ1-1 gives the full variable domain: DTGVSQNPRHKITKRGQNVTFRCDPISEHNRLYWYRQTLGQGPEFLTYFQNEAQLEKSRLLSDRFSAERPKGSFSTLEIQRTEQGDSAMYLCASSFTGANTEAFFGQGTRLTVV.

The rearrangement joins TRBV4-1 to TRBJ2-1, with 10 bases that match TRBD1. The germline gives CDR1 MGHRA, CDR2 YSYEKL. V was clipped by 4 bases and J by 0 bases; unmatched bases: 15. The CDR3 extends over 20 amino acids. CDR3 protein: CASSLSPDRGVRSSYNEQFF. The DNA for the CDR3 is TGCGCCAGCAGCCTTAGTCCGGACAGGGGGGTTCGGAGCTCCTACAATGAGCAGTTCTTC.

The V call is TRBV11-3, the J call TRBJ2-7; 7 bases fit TRBD2. Unmatched junction bases numbered 12, after V lost 4 bases and J lost 0 bases. This CDR3 region has 17 residues. Germline CDR1 SGHNT, CDR2 YENEEA. In nucleotides, the CDR3 is TGTGCCAGCAGCTCCTGGGGGGGGGACGCGAGCTCCTACGAGCAGTACTTC. Amino acid sequence: CASSSWGGDASSYEQYF. Complete variable domain (other parts from reference TRBV11-3 and TRBJ2-7): EAGVVQSPRYKIIEKKQPVAFWCNPISGHNTLYWYLQNLGQGPELLIRYENEEAVDDSQLPKDRFSAERLKGVDSTLKIQPAELGDSAVYLCASSSWGGDASSYEQYFGPGTRLTVT.

The rearrangement links TRBV7-8 to TRBJ1-5, with D perhaps matching TRBD1 (5 bases). CDR1 and CDR2 from the germline V gene are SGHVS and FQNEAQ. The CDR3 is 15 residues long. V shed 5 bases and J shed 3 bases, with 14 bases lying between them. CDR3 in amino acids: CASSRDRPLNQPQHF. CDR3 nucleotide sequence: TGTGCCAGCAGCCGAGACAGACCGCTCAATCAGCCCCAGCATTTT.

This chain uses TRBV9 with TRBJ2-7, with 10 bases aligning to TRBD2. The V gene end was trimmed by 0 bases and the J gene end by 1 base; junction bases not matched to a gene: 4. From germline, CDR1 is SGDLS and CDR2 YYNGEE. The CDR3 is 16 residues long. The CDR3, as DNA: TGTGCCAGCAGCGTAGGAGGTAGCGGGGGGTCCTACGAGCAGTACTTC. It encodes CASSVGGSGGSYEQYF.

The chain links TRBV11-2 to TRBJ1-2, with TRBD1 as a possible D gene (5 bases). Germline V gene data show CDR1 as SGHAT and CDR2 as FQNNGV. The CDR3 is 15 residues long. V lost 6 bases to trimming and J lost 5 bases, with 19 bases between them. In DNA form, the CDR3 reads TGTGCCAGCAGTTCCTCGTGGGGGAGGTTATATGGCTACACCTTC. Its translation is CASSSSWGRLYGYTF.

The rearrangement uses TRBV15 and TRBJ2-1; D is undetermined. The CDR3 has 12 amino acids. Trimming took 0 bases from V and 9 from J, leaving 6 bases between them. The germline V gene encodes CDR1 LNHNV and CDR2 YYDKDF (reference sequence). The CDR3: CATSRDSVEQFF. CDR3 DNA sequence: TGTGCCACCAGCAGAGATTCTGTTGAGCAGTTCTTC.

J is TRBJ1-5 and V is TRBV6-5, with 8 bases that match TRBD1. The germline V gene encodes CDR1 MNHEY and CDR2 SVGAGI. After removal of 6 bases from V and 2 bases from J, the junction contained 6 bases not matched to a gene. The CDR3 runs to 15 residues. CDR3 region: CASSSGGRGNQPQHF. CDR3 DNA sequence: TGTGCCAGCAGCTCAGGGGGCAGGGGCAATCAGCCCCAGCATTTT.

The rearrangement joins TRBV15 to TRBJ2-4; TRBD1 aligns across 8 bases. From germline, CDR1 is LNHNV and CDR2 YYDKDF (reference sequence). After removal of 0 bases from V and 5 bases from J, the junction contained 15 bases not matched to a gene. The CDR3 length is 19 residues. Here the CDR3 reads CATSRDQEFVQGGENIQYF. The CDR3 region has the DNA TGTGCCACCAGCAGAGACCAGGAATTCGTACAGGGGGGAGAAAACATTCAGTACTTC.